Below, one T cell receptor beta chain is given with its context. Its target antigen remains unknown. Per-nucleotide qualities are absent, and no much larger clonotype sits a single base away. This sample was taken from a study of blood T cell repertoires in COVID-19 (dated by TCRdb to about 2020). Notes on the research overall: Collaborator samples came from the United States, Italy and Spain and covered acute and convalescent phases of COVID-19. Sample metadata almost always included a de-identified subject ID, COVID-19 status, age in years and sex. The samples were drawn from the first 160 participants of the ongoing ImmuneRACE study and from 1,254 subjects provided by 6 global collaborators. The repertoires were released in a freely available public database intended as a resource for research on the immune response to SARS-CoV-2. The prospective study material was composed of cDNA or gDNA derived from T cells, B-cell-depleted T cells, or PBMCs. HLA class I and class II types, where available, came from metadata supplied by the sample provider rather than from assay-based typing. Deeply sampled blood TCRbeta repertoires from subjects exposed to, actively infected with, or recovered from COVID-19 were included in the dataset.

Enrolling through a virtual design, the prospective study's participants ranged in age from roughly 18 to 95 years and lived across 20 to 25 United States geographic areas. Cohort assignment in the prospective study relied on participant-reported clinical history from a screening survey and a study questionnaire. In the prospective study, whole blood, serum and a nasopharyngeal or oropharyngeal swab were collected from each participant by mobile phlebotomists. Additional blood draws and questionnaires over an approximately two-month period could optionally be provided by prospective study participants. Blood samples from the prospective study were shipped frozen or at room temperature prior to DNA extraction. Overall study outcomes, separate from this receptor: The amount of clinical and demographic metadata varied by source and participant and was provided uncurated.

The immunoSEQ Assay, a bias-controlled multiplex PCR, was used to amplify TCRbeta CDR3 regions from genomic DNA. The study's own analysis went as follows. Nucleated cell counts per sample were estimated from amplification of reference gene primers within the assay. Sequence reads were collapsed and filtered to measure the absolute abundance of every unique TCRbeta CDR3 rearrangement. Productive Simpson clonality was computed per sample as the square root of Simpson's diversity index over productive rearrangements. TCRdb retrieved this table from immuneACCESS and kept in-frame rearrangements only. Not all clones are present; in checked studies, unresolved V genes account for under half, and no reason is known for the remainder. The V and J calls and clone size come from that table; D and trimming were worked out from the DNA. The sample has 200,000 to 250,000 clones on record, 80% to 90% of them singletons. The ten largest clones take up 14% to 15% of the sample.

The sequence was obtained from a woman in her forties or fifties with acute COVID-19. The sequenced material came from PBMCs or T cells enriched from blood (not recorded which).

The CDR3 protein is CASSFGLQETQYF. The nucleotide sequence reads as follows: TGTGCCAGCAGCTTCGGGTTGCAAGAGACCCAGTACTTC. The V and J genes are TRBV7-2 and TRBJ2-5, with no D gene named confidently. CDR1 SGHTA and CDR2 FQGNSA were looked up in the germline V gene. Reading from cysteine to phenylalanine, the CDR3 counts 13 amino acids. Kept here is only the CDR3 DNA, which spans 39 bases and is read in frame from base 1. The junction carries 7 bases between V and J, which are trimmed by 3 bases and 2 bases respectively.